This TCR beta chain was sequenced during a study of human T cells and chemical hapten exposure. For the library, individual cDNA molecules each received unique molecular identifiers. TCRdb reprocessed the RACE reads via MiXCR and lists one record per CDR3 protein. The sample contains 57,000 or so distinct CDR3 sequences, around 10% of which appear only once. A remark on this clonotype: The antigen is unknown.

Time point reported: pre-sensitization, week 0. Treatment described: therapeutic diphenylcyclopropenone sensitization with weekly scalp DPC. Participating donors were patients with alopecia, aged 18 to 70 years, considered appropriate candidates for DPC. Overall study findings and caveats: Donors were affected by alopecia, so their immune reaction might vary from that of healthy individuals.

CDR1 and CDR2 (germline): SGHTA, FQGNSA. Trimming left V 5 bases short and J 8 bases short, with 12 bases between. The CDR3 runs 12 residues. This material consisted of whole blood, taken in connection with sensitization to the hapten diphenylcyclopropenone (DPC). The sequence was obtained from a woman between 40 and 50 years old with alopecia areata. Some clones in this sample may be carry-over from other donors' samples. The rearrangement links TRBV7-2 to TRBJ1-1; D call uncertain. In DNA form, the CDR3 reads TGTGCCAGCAGCAAGAGTTGGGGAGAAGCTTTCTTT. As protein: CASSKSWGEAFF.